Listed here are 25 T cell receptor beta chains from one sample, sequenced in a study of T cell repertoires in cytomegalovirus infection. MiXCR, run by TCRdb on the reads, gives a single entry per CDR3 protein. The sample yields around 450,000 distinct CDR3 sequences, about a third seen once. Input material: PBMCs. These receptors were taken from a human donor in good health (CMV status not recorded). Some clones in this sample may be carry-over from other donors' samples.

This clonotype showed up just once. One base away lies a much larger clone, so this may be a sequencing read error. The chain combines TRBV6-1 with TRBJ2-3; no clear D gene. The V gene's germline CDR1 is MNHNS and CDR2 SASEGT. This CDR3 has 14 amino acids. Trimming took 6 bases from V and 0 from J, leaving 10 bases between them. The CDR3 loop is CASRLMDSTDTQYF. As DNA, the CDR3 is TGTGCCAGCAGGCTCATGGACAGCACAGATACGCAGTATTTT.

As regards this clonotype: This may arise from a read error, as a much more abundant clone is one base away. The J gene is TRBJ2-5, the V gene TRBV7-2; TRBD1 might be the D (5 bases). The CDR3 consists of 12 residues. Germline lookup yields CDR1 SGHTA and CDR2 FQGNSA. Trimming removed 0 bases at V and 9 bases at J, with 8 bases between. CDR3 sequence: CASSLAGQPQYF. The CDR3 DNA follows: TGTGCCAGCAGCTTAGCGGGGCAGCCCCAGTACTTC.

The gene calls are TRBV6-6 and TRBJ2-3; no clear D. Looked up from germline, CDR1 is MNHNY and CDR2 is SVGAGI (reference sequence). Trimming shortened V by 7 bases and J by 0 bases, and 11 bases separated the two germline ends. This CDR3 is 14 amino acids long. DNA of the CDR3: TGTGCCAGCATCCCGGAGACTAGCACAGATACGCAGTATTTT. Translating gives CASIPETSTDTQYF.

This clonotype was counted a few times. The chain employs TRBV2 and TRBJ2-7, with 9 bases that match TRBD2. CDR3 length: 17 residues. With V trimmed by 3 bases and J by 6 bases, 15 bases remained unmatched. Germline values: CDR1 SNHLY, CDR2 FYNNEI. As DNA, the CDR3 is TGTGCCAGCAGTGATCCCTTCATCGGAGGACTAGCGAGCGAGCAGTACTTC. It is translated as CASSDPFIGGLASEQYF.

This clonotype was counted a few times. J is TRBJ2-1 and V is TRBV7-4, with 11 nucleotides matching TRBD1. This CDR3 has 15 residues. Losses at the gene ends were 5 bases for V and 8 bases for J; bases not matched to a gene: 8. Germline CDR1 SGHVT, CDR2 SQSDAQ. The CDR3 region has the DNA TGTGCCAGCAGCCCGCGGGGACAGGGGGGGGATGAGCAGTTCTTC. Translation: CASSPRGQGGDEQFF.

The chain recombines TRBV14 with TRBJ2-1; 8 bases map to TRBD2. This CDR3 is 16 amino acids long. After removal of 1 base from V and 4 bases from J, the junction contained 6 bases not matched to a gene. Looked up from germline, CDR1 is SGHDN and CDR2 is FVKESK. The CDR3 DNA reads as TGTGCCAGCAGCCAAGTCTACGGCGGGAGGTACAATGAGCAGTTCTTC. Amino acids: CASSQVYGGRYNEQFF.

This clonotype has just a few counts. The rearrangement joins TRBV4-3 to TRBJ1-4; a weak D match, TRBD1 (5 bases). The V gene lost 9 bases and the J gene lost 4 bases, with 15 bases spanning the gap. Germline CDR1 LGHNA, CDR2 YSLEER. The CDR3 sequence is 14 residues long. The CDR3 loop reads CASSSQGNNEKLFF. As DNA, the CDR3 is TGCGCCAGTAGCTCCCAGGGAAATAATGAAAAACTGTTTTTT.

In its sample, this clonotype was seen a few times. The rearrangement uses TRBV19 and TRBJ2-5, with D unresolved. Germline loops: CDR1 LNHDA, CDR2 SQIVND (reference sequence). Trimming left V 1 base short and J 1 base short, with 10 bases between. This CDR3 is 15 amino acids long. This CDR3 reads CASSIVAAGQETQYF. CDR3 DNA: TGTGCCAGTAGTATAGTGGCGGCCGGCCAAGAGACCCAGTACTTC. Combining the CDR3 with reference TRBV19 and TRBJ2-5 gives the whole variable domain DGGITQSPKYLFRKEGQNVTLSCEQNLNHDAMYWYRQDPGQGLRLIYYSQIVNDFQKGDIAEGYSVSREKKESFPLTVTSAQKNPTAFYLCASSIVAAGQETQYFGPGTRLLVL.

Worth noting for this clonotype: One end of the junction is discordant with germline, which a read error may explain. V gene TRBV6-1 combines with J gene TRBJ1-5; possible D gene TRBD1, 6 bases. The CDR3 is 17 residues long. Per germline, CDR1 MNHNS and CDR2 SASEGT. CDR3 coding DNA: TGTGCCAGCAGTGAAGGAGTAACAGGGCTTAGCAATCAGCCCCAGCCTTTT. Translated: CASSEGVTGLSNQPQPF.

This clonotype occurred many times. V and J are TRBV7-2 and TRBJ1-1, with D perhaps matching TRBD1 (6 bases). V was pared by 6 bases and J by 7 bases, with 15 bases between. CDR3 length: 13 residues. Per germline, CDR1 SGHTA and CDR2 FQGNSA. The CDR3 nucleotides read TGTGCCAGCAGTTTTCAAGACAGGCTTGAAGCTTTCTTT. It encodes CASSFQDRLEAFF.

The sample holds a few counts of this clonotype. In DNA form, the CDR3 reads TGTGCCAGCAGCCAACGACAGATGACAACGGATACGCAGTATTTT. The encoded protein is CASSQRQMTTDTQYF. The chain joins TRBV14 to TRBJ2-3; tentatively, D is TRBD1 (5 bases). This CDR3 comprises 15 residues. Germline V gene data show CDR1 as SGHDN and CDR2 as FVKESK. Deletions cut 2 bases from V and 6 bases from J, with 15 bases between.

The V call is TRBV6-2 or TRBV6-3, the J call TRBJ1-2; D is uncertain. Germline CDR1 and CDR2: MNHEY and SVGEGT. This CDR3 comprises 13 residues. V shed 2 bases and J shed 2 bases, with 6 bases lying between them. CDR3 DNA: TGTGCCAGCAGTTACCTCCAAAACTATGGCTACACCTTC. Translating it yields CASSYLQNYGYTF.

This clonotype was seen many times. The V and J genes are TRBV12-3 or TRBV12-4 and TRBJ1-2, with a possible D match to TRBD1 (5 bases). V was trimmed by 5 bases and J by 6 bases, leaving 16 bases between them. The CDR3 totals 14 residues. CDR3 DNA: TGTGCCAGCAGTATCGGACACCCCGAGGATGGCTACACCTTC. This translates into CASSIGHPEDGYTF.

This clonotype was seen a handful of times. The rearrangement links TRBV6-6 to TRBJ2-3; no definite D call. This CDR3 is built from 13 residues. Germline CDR1 reads MNHNY; CDR2 reads SVGAGI (reference sequence). Deletions cut 6 bases from V and 1 base from J, with 8 bases between. This chain's CDR3 is CASSSVGTDTQYF. CDR3 in DNA: TGTGCCAGCAGCTCCGTGGGCACAGATACGCAGTATTTT.

V and J are TRBV6-6 and TRBJ2-7, with a tentative D call TRBD2 (7 bases). The CDR3 has 13 amino acids. Between the trimmed V and J ends, which lost 5 bases and 12 bases, there was a span of 20 bases. Germline-derived CDR1 and CDR2 are MNHNY and SVGAGI (reference sequence). CDR3: CASSGRGGPYLYF. CDR3 DNA sequence: TGTGCCAGCAGTGGACGCGGGGGCCCGTACCTGTACTTC.

The chain carries TRBV6-2 or TRBV6-3 and TRBJ2-7; TRBD2 agrees at 10 bases. V lost 0 bases, J lost 4 bases, and 6 bases stayed unmatched. This CDR3 contains 16 residues. CDR1 is MNHEY, CDR2 SVGEGT, per germline. The DNA of the CDR3 is TGTGCCAGCAGTTACTCGCCCAGCGGGGGGGCATACGAGCAGTACTTC. Its translation: CASSYSPSGGAYEQYF.

The rearrangement uses TRBV20-1 and TRBJ2-1; either TRBD1 or TRBD2 may fit D (6 bases each). The ends were cut back, 1 base at V and 12 bases at J, with 19 bases in the middle. The germline V gene has CDR1 DFQATT and CDR2 SNEGSKA (reference sequence). This CDR3 has 14 amino acids. The CDR3 protein is CSARVGGEVLRQFF. As DNA, the CDR3 is TGCAGTGCTAGAGTGGGGGGCGAGGTTTTAAGGCAGTTCTTC.

This clonotype was recorded a few times. The rearrangement links TRBV11-3 to TRBJ2-1, with D unclear. Trimming left V 0 bases short and J 6 bases short, with 12 bases between. The CDR3 has 15 residues. The germline CDR1 and CDR2 sequences are SGHNT and YENEEA. This chain's CDR3 is CASSLDGGVGNEQFF. The DNA of the CDR3 is TGTGCCAGCAGCTTAGACGGCGGTGTAGGCAATGAGCAGTTCTTC.

The chain couples TRBV27 to TRBJ1-5; 9 nucleotides agree with TRBD1. The V gene end was trimmed by 0 bases and the J gene end by 7 bases; junction bases not matched to a gene: 7. Germline CDR1 and CDR2: MNHEY and SMNVEV (reference sequence). The CDR3 contains 16 residues. CDR3 amino acids: CASSLSGTGWWQPQHF. In DNA, the CDR3 is TGTGCCAGCAGTTTATCCGGGACAGGGTGGTGGCAGCCCCAGCATTTT.

This clonotype came up a few times. The rearrangement links TRBV7-2 to TRBJ2-7, with 9 bases matching TRBD1. J was trimmed by 7 bases and V by 7 bases; bases with no gene match: 8. The CDR3 is 13 residues long. Germline values: CDR1 SGHTA, CDR2 FQGNSA. CDR3 amino acids: CASTLQGAGEQYF. The CDR3 nucleotides read TGTGCCAGCACCCTACAGGGGGCGGGGGAGCAGTACTTC. The entire variable domain, with the rest obtained from reference TRBV7-2 and TRBJ2-7, is as follows: GAGVSQSPSNKVTEKGKDVELRCDPISGHTALYWYRQSLGQGLEFLIYFQGNSAPDKSGLPSDRFSAERTGGSVSTLTIQRTQQEDSAVYLCASTLQGAGEQYFGPGTRLTVT.

This clonotype was recorded a few times. The chain has TRBV10-3 and TRBJ2-7, with D possibly TRBD2 on 6 matching bases. Looked up from germline, CDR1 is ENHRY and CDR2 is SYGVKD. V was clipped by 2 bases and J by 5 bases, with 16 bases between them. CDR3 length: 15 amino acids. The CDR3 sequence: CAISEGSGFLHEQYF. For the CDR3, the DNA is TGTGCCATCAGTGAGGGTAGCGGCTTCTTGCACGAGCAGTACTTC.

This chain uses TRBV20-1 with TRBJ2-7; 7 nucleotides match TRBD1. The V and J ends lost 5 bases and 0 bases, in that order; junction bases with no gene match: 4. The CDR3 has 13 residues. The germline V gene encodes CDR1 DFQATT and CDR2 SNEGSKA (reference sequence). The CDR3 DNA is TGCAGTGCTCTCAGGACAGGCTCCTACGAGCAGTACTTC. This sequence encodes CSALRTGSYEQYF.

This clonotype has a handful of counts. V and J are TRBV20-1 and TRBJ1-6; weak D call: TRBD1 (5 bases). The CDR3 is 13 residues long. Trimming cost V 3 bases and J 5 bases, with 8 bases left between them. The germline V gene has CDR1 DFQATT and CDR2 SNEGSKA (reference sequence). CDR3 nucleotides: TGCAGTGCTAGGGGAGGGGATAATTCACCCCTCCACTTT. Translated, it gives CSARGGDNSPLHF.

On this clonotype: The junction departs from germline at one end; a sequencing error may be responsible. This chain uses TRBV12-3 or TRBV12-4 with TRBJ2-3; perhaps TRBD2 as D (5 bases). This CDR3 spans 12 amino acids. The CDR3 spells CASSLWGDTRYF. Here the CDR3 DNA reads TGTGCCAGCAGTTTGTGGGGAGATACGCGGTATTTT.

This clonotype has more than one count but fewer than ten. V is TRBV28 and J is TRBJ1-6; 7 bases are shared with TRBD1. This CDR3 has 15 amino acids. The V gene's germline CDR1 is MDHEN and CDR2 SYDVKM. The ends lost 5 bases at V and 10 bases at J; junction bases unmatched: 11. The CDR3 region has the DNA TGTGCCAGCAGTGAAACGACAGGGACGGGATCACCCCTCCACTTT. This encodes CASSETTGTGSPLHF.